This T cell receptor beta chain derives from a study of regulatory T cells in long-lasting Graves disease. Turning to the study itself: By definition, persistent Graves' disease involved antithyroid drugs for over 5 years alongside positive TSH receptor antibodies.

In building TCR beta libraries, iRepertoire HTBI primers were used together with Arm-PCR of CDR3 regions. TCRdb used MiXCR to reprocess the multiplex PCR reads, holding one entry per CDR3 protein. The data contain around 460,000 distinct CDR3 sequences, 20% to 25% of them seen just once; the ten biggest clones take up 7.1%. Only a few counts were recorded for this clonotype. What it binds is unknown. Time point reported: persistent/refractory GD, antithyroid drugs over 5 years with positive TRAb. PBMC RNA served as the TCR library source. Criteria from the American Thyroid Association guidelines were applied to diagnose Graves' disease. Into tubes containing EDTA, approximately 9 milliliters of peripheral blood were drawn. Study conclusions and caveats: Thyroid tissue was not studied; only peripheral blood was.

The material sequenced was peripheral blood mononuclear cells (PBMCs), taken when the disease was refractory, from a patient treated with antithyroid drugs. The sequence derives from a female donor with Graves disease.

The CDR3 region has the DNA TGTGCCAGTAGTATCACGGGGACGAACATCCAAGCTTTCTTT. Protein: CASSITGTNIQAFF. The rearrangement links TRBV19 to TRBJ1-1; possible D gene TRBD1, 5 bases. The CDR3 runs to 14 residues. V was shortened by 3 bases and J by 9 bases, with 17 bases between the two germline ends. CDR1 is LNHDA, CDR2 SQIVND, per germline (reference sequence).